A selection of T cell receptor beta chains follows, all from one sample in a study of OX40 agonist ivuxolimab in advanced cancers. Libraries were prepared by immunoSEQ multiplex PCR; TCRdb keeps only in-frame clonotypes and omits some of them. The sample includes 65,000 or so clones, roughly 89% of them seen just once. Sequenced here: CD4+ or CD8+ T cells sorted from blood, sampled in a trial of the OX40 agonist ivuxolimab. Receptors originate from an adult with an advanced solid tumor such as melanoma, head and neck, liver or kidney cancer. The CDR3 runs from the conserved cysteine through the conserved F or W. The order of the fields is D gene, V gene, J gene, clone size, CDR3 DNA, CDR3 protein. The D gene is left open where the match is weak. Size is omitted from some rows. Given values are once, few, many or a class for expanded clones.

.,TRBV10-3,TRBJ2-7,.,TGTGCCATCAGAACTTTAACTAGCTCCTACGAGCAGTACTTC,CAIRTLTSSYEQYF
.,TRBV6-5,TRBJ1-5,.,TGTGCCAGCAGATCTTCCAATCAGCCCCAGCATTTT,CASRSSNQPQHF
.,TRBV13,TRBJ1-2,.,TGTGCCAGCAGCTTAGGTGGACAGCCCTATGGCTACACCTTC,CASSLGGQPYGYTF
TRBD2,TRBV7-9,TRBJ2-4,.,TGTGCCAGCAGCTTTTCCGGGACTAGCGGGGAGGCAAACATTCAGTACTTC,CASSFSGTSGEANIQYF
.,TRBV11-2,TRBJ1-2,.,TGTGCCAGCAGCTTAGATAGGGACGGGAACTATGGCTACACCTTC,CASSLDRDGNYGYTF
.,TRBV11-3,TRBJ1-1,.,TGTGCCAGCAGCTTCAACAGGAACACTGAAGCTTTCTTT,CASSFNRNTEAFF
TRBD1,TRBV29-1,TRBJ2-7,.,TGCAGCGGGGGACAGAATACCTACGAGCAGTACTTC,CSGGQNTYEQYF
.,TRBV5-3,TRBJ2-3,.,TGTGCCAGAAGCTTGGGGGGCTTCGGGGCAGATACGCAGTATTTT,CARSLGGFGADTQYF
TRBD1,TRBV6-1,TRBJ2-7,many,TGTGCCAGCAGTGAACAGGGGGCGCACACCTACGAGCAGTACTTC,CASSEQGAHTYEQYF
.,TRBV5-4,TRBJ2-5,.,TGTGCCAGCAGCTTGGGTTCGCGTCAAGAGACCCAGTACTTC,CASSLGSRQETQYF
.,TRBV11-2,TRBJ2-2,.,TGTGCCAGCAGCTTGGGGGGCATAGGGGAGCTGTTTTTT,CASSLGGIGELFF
.,TRBV6-5,TRBJ2-3,.,TGTGCCAGCAGTTTTTCCGGACCGCCGGGGACAGATACGCAGTATTTT,CASSFSGPPGTDTQYF
.,TRBV7-6,TRBJ1-1,.,TGTGCCAGCAGCTTAGATACCCGGGACTCAGGAAACACTGAAGCTTTCTTT,CASSLDTRDSGNTEAFF
TRBD1,TRBV10-2,TRBJ1-1,.,TGCGCCAGCAGCCGGCGGACAGGCTCCCACGCTGAAGCTTTCTTT,CASSRRTGSHAEAFF
.,TRBV6-1,TRBJ1-1,.,TGTGCCAGCAGTGAAGAGGGGCGGACACAGGGTAGGTACGACACTGAAGCTTTCTTT,CASSEEGRTQGRYDTEAFF
TRBD1,TRBV9,TRBJ1-4,.,TGTGCCAGCAGCTCCGATCGACAGGGGCTTAACGAAAAACTGTTTTTT,CASSSDRQGLNEKLFF
.,TRBV27,TRBJ1-5,.,TGTGCCAGCAGCCCGACGGTTGGGCCCCAGCATTTT,CASSPTVGPQHF
.,TRBV4-1,TRBJ2-7,.,TGCGCCAGCAGCCTAGTGGAGGACTCCTACGAGCAGTACTTC,CASSLVEDSYEQYF
TRBD1,TRBV7-7,TRBJ2-3,once,TGTGCTAGCAGCGCCGGACAGGGGGATACGCAGTATTTT,CASSAGQGDTQYF
.,TRBV5-1,TRBJ2-1,.,TGCGCCAGCAGCTTGGGTAGGGAACCCTACAATGAGCAGTTCTTC,CASSLGREPYNEQFF
.,TRBV25-1,TRBJ1-4,.,TGTGCCAGCAGTGGGAGGGATGAAAAACTGTTTTTT,CASSGRDEKLFF
.,TRBV30,TRBJ1-1,.,TGTGCCTGGAGTCTTTCAGGCCCCTATGAAGCTTTCTTT,CAWSLSGPYEAFF
TRBD1,TRBV6-5,TRBJ1-2,few,TGTGCCAGCAGTTCCCACAGGGGATATGGCTACACCTTC,CASSSHRGYGYTF
.,TRBV5-4,TRBJ1-4,.,TGTGCCAGCGGGAGGGCGGATGAAAAACTGTTTTTT,CASGRADEKLFF
.,TRBV7-9,TRBJ2-3,.,TGTGCCAGCAGCTTATCGGTTCTTAGCACAGATACGCAGTATTTT,CASSLSVLSTDTQYF
.,TRBV7-9,TRBJ1-5,.,TGTGCCAGCAGCACGCAGGGGTGGGGCGCGCCCCAGCATTTT,CASSTQGWGAPQHF
TRBD1,TRBV6-6,TRBJ2-5,once,TGTGCCAGCAGTCGGGACAGGGCTGTGGAGACCCAGTACTTC,CASSRDRAVETQYF
TRBD1,TRBV2,TRBJ2-1,.,TGTGCCAGCAGGGCCGGGACAGGGGTTGACAATGAGCAGTTCTTC,CASRAGTGVDNEQFF
.,TRBV28,TRBJ1-1,.,TGTGCCAGCAGTTGGTCCGGCATATGGTCTGAAGCTTTCTTT,CASSWSGIWSEAFF
.,TRBV6-1,TRBJ2-5,.,TGTGCCAGCAGTGAAGGACCCTTAGAGACCCAGTACTTC,CASSEGPLETQYF
.,TRBV6-1,TRBJ1-5,.,TGTGCCAGCAGTGAAGTAAGGCAGACGTATCAGCCCCAGCATTTT,CASSEVRQTYQPQHF
TRBD2,TRBV4-2,TRBJ2-7,.,TGTGCCAGCAGCCAAGAGTCTAGCGGGCCCTACGAGCAGTACTTC,CASSQESSGPYEQYF
.,TRBV5-1,TRBJ1-5,.,TGCGCCAGCAGCTTGGCCGGGGAAATCTATCAGCCCCAGCATTTT,CASSLAGEIYQPQHF
TRBD2,TRBV7-2,TRBJ2-1,.,TGTGCCAGCAGCTTAGTACTAGCGCGCAATGAGCAGTTCTTC,CASSLVLARNEQFF
.,TRBV4-1,TRBJ1-5,.,TGCGCCAGCAGCCAAGATAAGGGGCATAGCAATCAGCCCCAGCATTTT,CASSQDKGHSNQPQHF
TRBD2,TRBV5-1,TRBJ2-3,.,TGCGCCAGCAGCCTAACAGGTGCGGGAGGGCAGGATACGCAGTATTTT,CASSLTGAGGQDTQYF
TRBD1,TRBV29-1,TRBJ2-1,.,TGCAGCGTTACCCCCGGACAGGGACATAGCTCCTACAATGAGCAGTTCTTC,CSVTPGQGHSSYNEQFF
TRBD1,TRBV5-1,TRBJ2-2,.,TGCGCCAGCAGCTGGGGACAGGGGAACACCGGGGAGCTGTTTTTT,CASSWGQGNTGELFF
TRBD2,TRBV5-6,TRBJ2-7,.,TGTGCCAGCAGCCATCGGTCTAGCGGGAGGGCCGCCGAGCAGTACTTC,CASSHRSSGRAAEQYF
TRBD1,TRBV30,TRBJ1-2,once,TGTGCCTGGATTCCTCAGGGGGCGCCGGGCTATGGCTACACCTTC,CAWIPQGAPGYGYTF
TRBD1,TRBV15,TRBJ2-1,.,TGTGCCACCAGCAGGACAGGGGGCAATGAGCAGTTCTTC,CATSRTGGNEQFF
.,TRBV27,TRBJ2-3,.,TGTGCCAGCAGTTTTAGGGAACGAGATACGCAGTATTTT,CASSFRERDTQYF
.,TRBV27,TRBJ2-2,.,TGTGCCAGCAGTTTTGGCCCCCAGGCCACCGGGGAGCTGTTTTTT,CASSFGPQATGELFF
TRBD1,TRBV11-2,TRBJ1-1,few,TGTGCCAGCAGCTCCCAACAGGGGTTGGGCACTGAAGCTTTCTTT,CASSSQQGLGTEAFF
.,TRBV28,TRBJ1-2,.,TGTGCCAGCACCCTCTTTGGGGGGGACTATGGCTACACCTTC,CASTLFGGDYGYTF
.,TRBV5-1,TRBJ2-5,.,TGCGCCAGCAGCTTGGGGGGCGGGAACCAAGAGACCCAGTACTTC,CASSLGGGNQETQYF
.,TRBV5-8,TRBJ1-1,.,TGTGCCAGCAGCTTCAGTCGCGGTGTTCGCACTGAAGCTTTCTTT,CASSFSRGVRTEAFF
.,TRBV10-1,TRBJ1-4,.,TGCGCCAGCAGTGCTGTCCGAGACGAAAAACTGTTTTTT,CASSAVRDEKLFF
TRBD1,TRBV18,TRBJ1-1,.,TGTGCCAGCTCCCGTACAGGGGGCGCTGAAGCTTTCTTT,CASSRTGGAEAFF
TRBD2,TRBV5-1,TRBJ2-4,.,TGCGCCAGCAGCCCGGGGGATATACTAGCGGCCAAAAACATTCAGTACTTC,CASSPGDILAAKNIQYF
.,TRBV10-2,TRBJ1-5,.,TGCGCCAGCAGTGATGGGTATTGGGGTCAGCCCCAGCATTTT,CASSDGYWGQPQHF
TRBD2,TRBV18,TRBJ2-7,.,TGTGCCAGCTCACCCGCGGGACTAGCAGCCTACGAGCAGTACTTC,CASSPAGLAAYEQYF
TRBD2,TRBV30,TRBJ2-1,few,TGTGCCTGGAGTTCAGCGGGGGGGCTTGGTGAGCAGTTCTTC,CAWSSAGGLGEQFF
.,TRBV7-2,TRBJ2-7,once,TGTGCCAGCAGCACCAGGATCCACGAGCAGTACTTC,CASSTRIHEQYF